This entry lists 6 T cell receptor beta chains sequenced from one sample in a study of shared clonotypes between healthy human individuals. The repertoire was sequenced with immunoSEQ multiplex PCR; TCRdb's copy has only in-frame clones and lacks some. The sample has some 2.1 million clones, roughly 95% seen once; the top ten hold 0.9% to 1.4%. CD45RO-negative cells were positively selected for CCR7, leaving out terminally differentiated effector memory CD45RA+ cells. Material for sequencing was naive CD8+ T cells sorted from blood. The receptor source for this set is a young man in good health.

This chain uses TRBV5-4 with TRBJ1-1; D gene unclear. CDR3 size: 15 residues. CDR1 SGHNT and CDR2 YYREEE come from the germline V gene (reference sequence). V was pared by 0 bases and J by 2 bases, with 11 bases between. The CDR3 region has the DNA TGTGCCAGCAGCTTGGAGCTGTTTCAAAACACTGAAGCTTTCTTT. It is translated as CASSLELFQNTEAFF.

The rearrangement links TRBV7-9 to TRBJ2-7, with TRBD2 identical over 8 bases. After removal of 4 bases from V and 6 bases from J, the junction contained 5 bases not matched to a gene. The germline CDR1 and CDR2 sequences are SEHNR and FQNEAQ (reference sequence). The CDR3 contains 13 residues. The CDR3 nucleotides read TGTGCCAGCAGCTCCACAGCGGGAGTCGAGCAGTACTTC. It yields the protein CASSSTAGVEQYF.

The V gene is TRBV4-1, the J gene TRBJ1-5, with 8 positions matching TRBD1. With 2 bases clipped from V and 10 bases from J, the junction kept 10 bases outside the gene matches. The CDR3 consists of 15 residues. Germline V gene sequence: CDR1 MGHRA, CDR2 YSYEKL. The CDR3 here is CASSQTSGGVFPQHF. The CDR3 DNA reads TGCGCCAGCAGCCAAACCTCAGGGGGCGTTTTCCCCCAGCATTTT.

The genes are TRBV9 and TRBJ2-2; 9 bases match TRBD2. This CDR3 contains 14 residues. The ends lost 3 bases at V and 8 bases at J; junction bases unmatched: 5. Per germline, CDR1 SGDLS and CDR2 YYNGEE. CDR3 protein: CASSDSGGGGELFF. CDR3 nucleotides: TGTGCCAGCAGCGATAGCGGGGGTGGAGGGGAGCTGTTTTTT.

For this clone: The sample holds other DNA sequences that translate to the same CDR3. V gene TRBV6-1 combines with J gene TRBJ2-7; the D is unclear. Germline CDR1 MNHNS, CDR2 SASEGT. V gave up 3 bases and J gave up 0 bases, with 6 bases separating them. CDR3 length: 13 amino acids. The CDR3 DNA reads as TGTGCCAGCAGTGATTCCAACTCCTACGAGCAGTACTTC. This sequence encodes CASSDSNSYEQYF.

This sequence joins TRBV2 and TRBJ2-1; weak D call: TRBD1 (5 bases). Deletions cut 7 bases from V and 0 bases from J, with 13 bases between. There are 15 residues in the CDR3. Germline V gene sequence: CDR1 SNHLY, CDR2 FYNNEI. The CDR3 here is CASTAGQFSYNEQFF. The DNA of the CDR3 is TGTGCCAGCACGGCAGGGCAATTCTCCTACAATGAGCAGTTCTTC.